A selection of T cell receptor beta chains follows, all from one sample in a study of brain T cells in children with intractable seizures. Profiling relied on immunoSEQ multiplex PCR, and the TCRdb table lists in-frame clones only, not all of them. The table has about 22,000 clones, 94% seen once; the top ten hold around 6.6%. This specimen consisted of peripheral blood, obtained at surgery. The receptors come from a boy between 10 and 17 years old with focal cortical dysplasia and intractable seizures. Each CDR3 is given with its conserved first and last residue. The D gene is left open where the match is weak.

d_gene: TRBD2; j_gene: TRBJ2-1; v_gene: TRBV6-1; CDR3aa: CASRPGLANHNEQFF; CDR3nt: TGTGCCAGCAGACCCGGACTAGCGAATCACAATGAGCAGTTCTTC
d_gene: .; j_gene: TRBJ2-7; v_gene: TRBV19; CDR3aa: CASSIRHQYEQYF; CDR3nt: TGTGCCAGTAGTATAAGACATCAATACGAGCAGTACTTC
d_gene: TRBD1; j_gene: TRBJ1-4; v_gene: TRBV10-3; CDR3aa: CAISEGDRKMFF; CDR3nt: TGTGCCATCAGTGAGGGGGACAGGAAAATGTTTTTT
d_gene: .; j_gene: TRBJ2-2; v_gene: TRBV20-1; CDR3aa: CSVATGELFF; CDR3nt: TGCAGTGTTGCCACCGGGGAGCTGTTTTTT
d_gene: .; j_gene: TRBJ1-5; v_gene: TRBV27; CDR3aa: CASSLMGVQPQHF; CDR3nt: TGTGCCAGCAGTTTAATGGGAGTTCAGCCCCAGCATTTT
d_gene: .; j_gene: TRBJ1-6; v_gene: TRBV25-1; CDR3aa: CASSPPRQRNSPLHF; CDR3nt: TGTGCCAGCAGTCCGCCGCGACAGAGAAATTCACCCCTCCACTTT
d_gene: .; j_gene: TRBJ2-5; v_gene: TRBV5-4; CDR3aa: CASTLTGVETQYF; CDR3nt: TGTGCCAGCACTTTAACCGGAGTGGAGACCCAGTACTTC
d_gene: .; j_gene: TRBJ1-6; v_gene: TRBV5-4; CDR3aa: CASAPAGEFSPLHF; CDR3nt: TGTGCCAGCGCTCCGGCGGGGGAGTTTTCACCCCTCCACTTT
d_gene: .; j_gene: TRBJ2-1; v_gene: TRBV2; CDR3aa: CASSSGGAGHSYNEQFF; CDR3nt: TGTGCCAGCAGCTCAGGGGGGGCTGGACACTCCTACAATGAGCAGTTCTTC
d_gene: .; j_gene: TRBJ1-6; v_gene: TRBV7-9; CDR3aa: CASSLQGYSPLHF; CDR3nt: TGTGCCAGCAGCTTACAGGGATACTCACCCCTCCACTTT